A selection of T cell receptor beta chains follows, all from one sample in a study of T-cell memory formation after mild COVID-19. TCRdb re-derived calls from the 5' RACE reads in MiXCR, one entry per CDR3 protein. Altogether 300,000 to 350,000 distinct CDR3 sequences are present, around 15% being singletons, with the ten largest covering approximately 22%. The source material was PBMCs or a T cell subset sorted from them (not recorded which). Receptors were obtained from a man between 18 and 35 years old who had mild COVID-19 (a few samples of this study predate the infection). Cell type and time point are not known. Both conserved end residues are part of each CDR3. The D gene is left open where the match is weak. Clone size is shown for a subset of rows, as once, few, many or a class of expanded clone.

V,J,D,size,DNA,CDR3
TRBV2,TRBJ1-2,.,.,TGTGCCAGCAGTGCTCTCGACAGAGACTACTATGGCTACACCTTC,CASSALDRDYYGYTF
TRBV2,TRBJ2-1,.,few,TGTGCCAGCAGTGCGGTGGATGAGCAGTTCTTC,CASSAVDEQFF
TRBV4-3,TRBJ1-1,.,once,TGCGCCAGCAGCCAAGAGGCTCACCTTGAAGCTTTCTTT,CASSQEAHLEAFF
TRBV5-1,TRBJ2-3,.,.,TGCGCCAGCAGCTTGGATGGCGGGGCCGAGGATACGCAGTATTTT,CASSLDGGAEDTQYF
TRBV12-3/TRBV12-4,TRBJ2-3,TRBD2,few,TGTGCCAGCAGTCCCGGGACGATTTCTAGCGGGGGCCAGTATTTT,CASSPGTISSGGQYF
TRBV28,TRBJ2-5,.,few,TGTGCCAGCAGCTCACGCCCATCCAGGACAGGGAGGGAAGAGACCCAGTACTTC,CASSSRPSRTGREETQYF
TRBV27,TRBJ2-3,TRBD2,few,TGTGCCAGCCATAGGGAGGGGCGAGATACGCAGTATTTT,CASHREGRDTQYF
TRBV7-2,TRBJ2-5,.,.,TGTGCCAGCAGCTACAACAGGGCGGAGGAGACCCAGTACTTC,CASSYNRAEETQYF
TRBV18,TRBJ1-5,.,few,TGTGCCAGCTCACCAAGTGGGGGTCCGGATCAGCCCCAGCATTTT,CASSPSGGPDQPQHF
TRBV5-1,TRBJ1-1,.,few,TGCGCCAGCAGCCACCGGGACACTCACACTGAAGCTTTCTTT,CASSHRDTHTEAFF
TRBV11-2,TRBJ2-5,TRBD1,.,TGTGCCAGCAGCCTCTTGGACAGGATCAGAGAGACCCAGTACTTC,CASSLLDRIRETQYF
TRBV2,TRBJ1-6,.,few,TGTGCCAGCAGTGCCGACAGGCCCGGGAATTCACCCCTCCACTTT,CASSADRPGNSPLHF
TRBV4-3,TRBJ1-6,TRBD1,few,TGCGCCAGCAGCCAAGAATTGGGACAGGGGAATTCACCCCTCCACTTT,CASSQELGQGNSPLHF
TRBV12-3/TRBV12-4,TRBJ1-1,TRBD1,few,TGTGCCAGCAACCCACAGGGGGCTGGCACTGAAGCTTTCTTT,CASNPQGAGTEAFF
TRBV3-1,TRBJ1-1,.,few,TGTGCCAGCAGCCAAGAAGGGACCGCTCCTCGAACTGAAGCTTTCTTT,CASSQEGTAPRTEAFF
TRBV24-1,TRBJ2-3,.,.,TGTGCCACCAGTGGGACGCTGACAGATACGCAGTATTTT,CATSGTLTDTQYF
TRBV20-1,TRBJ2-3,.,few,TGCAGTGCTAGTGGGGGGCGTGTAGATACGCAGTATTTT,CSASGGRVDTQYF
TRBV7-2,TRBJ1-5,.,.,TGTGCCAGCAGCCGCGTGGGGGTAAGCAATCAGCCCCAGCATTTT,CASSRVGVSNQPQHF
TRBV6-2/TRBV6-3,TRBJ1-2,TRBD1,.,TGTGCCAGCGAGACAGGGGGCAGCTATGGCTACACCTTC,CASETGGSYGYTF
TRBV5-1,TRBJ2-2,TRBD1,many,TGCGCCAGCAGCTCAGTTGGGACAGGGAACACCGGGGAGCTGTTTTTT,CASSSVGTGNTGELFF
TRBV5-5,TRBJ1-5,.,.,TGTGCCAGCAGCGCACTTATTGGGCTCAATCAGCCCCAGCATTTT,CASSALIGLNQPQHF
TRBV27,TRBJ1-1,.,few,TGTGCCAGCCAGGGACGGTCCTTTACTGAAGCTTTCTTT,CASQGRSFTEAFF
TRBV12-3/TRBV12-4,TRBJ2-5,TRBD1,many,TGTGCCAGCAGTTCCCCCCGGGACAGGGGCCGGGAGACCCAGTACTTC,CASSSPRDRGRETQYF
TRBV3-1,TRBJ1-2,.,.,TGTGCCAGCAGCCATGAAAGACGGGGCTACACCTTC,CASSHERRGYTF
TRBV7-2,TRBJ2-3,.,many,TGTGCCAGCAGCTTAGTACGGGATACGCAGTATTTT,CASSLVRDTQYF
TRBV4-3,TRBJ1-2,.,few,TGCGCCAGCAGCCAAGATCGGACTCAGACCTTC,CASSQDRTQTF
TRBV12-3/TRBV12-4,TRBJ1-4,.,.,TGTGCCAGCAGTTTATACAGTAATGAAAAACTGTTTTTT,CASSLYSNEKLFF
TRBV11-2,TRBJ2-3,TRBD2,many,TGTGCCAGCAGCGGCGGGGGGGCCAGAGATACGCAGTATTTT,CASSGGGARDTQYF
TRBV6-2/TRBV6-3,TRBJ1-2,.,.,TGTGCCAGCACGATGGGGGACTATGGCTACACCTTC,CASTMGDYGYTF
TRBV24-1,TRBJ1-5,.,many,TGTGCCACCAGTGGGCAGGGCCAAAATCAGCCCCAGCATTTT,CATSGQGQNQPQHF
TRBV7-2,TRBJ2-5,TRBD2,few,TGTGCCAGCAGCTTTAGCGGGGGGGCCGGGGAGACCCAGTACTTC,CASSFSGGAGETQYF
TRBV7-3,TRBJ1-1,TRBD1,few,TGTGCCAGCAGCGAATGGACAGGATTAGGGAACACTGAAGCTTTCTTT,CASSEWTGLGNTEAFF
TRBV7-3,TRBJ2-1,TRBD2,few,TGTGCCAGCAGCTTATCTGGACTAGCTATCAATGAGCAGTTCTTC,CASSLSGLAINEQFF
TRBV7-9,TRBJ2-3,.,few,TGTGCCAGCAGCTTAGCTAGACTAAGCACAGATACGCAGTATTTT,CASSLARLSTDTQYF
TRBV18,TRBJ1-1,.,many,TGTGCCAGCTCCTGGGGGGGCGAAACTGAAGCTTTCTTT,CASSWGGETEAFF
TRBV19,TRBJ1-1,.,many,TGTGCCAGTAGTATCGGGACTGAAGCTTTCTTT,CASSIGTEAFF
TRBV12-3/TRBV12-4,TRBJ1-5,.,.,TGTGCCAGCACTCTCGGGGGTCAGGGTGGCAATCAGCCCCAGCATTTT,CASTLGGQGGNQPQHF
TRBV6-5,TRBJ1-2,TRBD1,many,TGTGCCAGCAGTTACGAGTGGGACAGGGGGCTGGGCGGCTACACCTTC,CASSYEWDRGLGGYTF
TRBV29-1,TRBJ2-7,.,few,TGCAGCGTTGTAGAAGGATTTGGGGGATTCTACGAGCAGTACTTC,CSVVEGFGGFYEQYF
TRBV4-3,TRBJ1-4,.,.,TGCGCCAGCAGCCAAGATTTGGCAGGTCCGTCCTCGGCAACTAATGAAAAACTGTTTTTT,CASSQDLAGPSSATNEKLFF
TRBV9,TRBJ2-3,.,few,TGTGCCAGCAGCGTAGCTCCGAGCCCAGCAGATACGCAGTATTTT,CASSVAPSPADTQYF
TRBV20-1,TRBJ2-5,.,few,TGCAGTGCTGATCTGAACGGGGGAGGCCAAGAGACCCAGTACTTC,CSADLNGGGQETQYF
TRBV20-1,TRBJ2-3,.,.,TGCAGTGCTACTCCCTTTAGCGCGGTGACAGATACGCAGTATTTT,CSATPFSAVTDTQYF
TRBV7-2,TRBJ1-4,.,few,TGTGCCAGCCGAAGGGGGGTGGGCGAAAAACTGTTTTTT,CASRRGVGEKLFF
TRBV6-5,TRBJ2-3,TRBD2,.,TGTGCCAGCACCCCCCAGCGGGGGGGCCGGACAGATACGCAGTATTTT,CASTPQRGGRTDTQYF
TRBV9,TRBJ2-3,.,.,TGTGCCAGCAGCGTGTCAGGGGTAACTCGAGATACGCAGTATTTT,CASSVSGVTRDTQYF
TRBV5-1,TRBJ1-5,.,few,TGCGCCAGCAGCTTGGGAGGGGTTTCCAATCAGCCCCAGCATTTT,CASSLGGVSNQPQHF
TRBV11-2,TRBJ1-1,.,few,TGTGCCAGCACCTTATCCCGTACGAACACTGAAGCTTTCTTT,CASTLSRTNTEAFF
TRBV7-7,TRBJ2-3,.,many,TGTGCTAGCAGCCCGGGGGGCTCAGATACGCAGTATTTT,CASSPGGSDTQYF
TRBV7-8,TRBJ1-1,.,.,TGTGCCAGCAGCCCAACCCGTTCCGGGACTGAAGCTTTCTTT,CASSPTRSGTEAFF
TRBV14,TRBJ2-1,.,few,TGTGCCAGCAGCCAAAGGGCCTCGGGGAATGAGCAGTTCTTC,CASSQRASGNEQFF
TRBV7-6,TRBJ2-2,TRBD1,many,TGTGCCAGCAGCCAAGCCCGACAGGGTAACACCGGGGAGCTGTTTTTT,CASSQARQGNTGELFF
TRBV5-1,TRBJ2-5,.,.,TGCGCCAGCAGCTTTCTCGGGACATTAGAGACCCAGTACTTC,CASSFLGTLETQYF
TRBV5-4,TRBJ1-3,.,many,TGTGCCAGCAGCTACTCTGGAAACACCATATATTTT,CASSYSGNTIYF
TRBV7-6,TRBJ1-1,.,few,TGTGCCAGCAGCTCCCGGGACATTGGGGGGACTGAAGCTTTCTTT,CASSSRDIGGTEAFF
TRBV5-5,TRBJ2-1,.,many,TGTGCCAGCAGCTTGCAGGGCCACTACAATGAGCAGTTCTTC,CASSLQGHYNEQFF
TRBV6-5,TRBJ2-7,TRBD1,few,TGTGCCAGCAGTTACTCCTCAGGGGGAACCTACGAGCAGTACTTC,CASSYSSGGTYEQYF
TRBV9,TRBJ2-3,TRBD2,few,TGTGCCAGCAGCCCACGGTGGGGGGGGACAGATACGCAGTATTTT,CASSPRWGGTDTQYF
TRBV15,TRBJ1-3,.,few,TGTGCCACCAGCGTCCGGACAGCGACTGGAAACACCATATATTTT,CATSVRTATGNTIYF